A single sample gave rise to the 20 T cell receptor beta chains below, sequenced in a study of shared clonotypes between healthy human individuals. The data were produced by immunoSEQ multiplex PCR, yet TCRdb's version contains in-frame clones alone and is incomplete. The table shows some 1,400,000 clones, with roughly 96% occurring only once. The sample comprised naive CD4+ T cells sorted from blood. As to subset: CD45RA+ positively selected. Receptors originate from a man aged 30 to 45 in good health.

This clone came up once. The CDR3 nucleotides read TGTGCCAGCAGTTTGGAAGACTACGAGCAGTACTTC. This encodes CASSLEDYEQYF. The V call is TRBV28, the J call TRBJ2-7; D unclear. This CDR3 is 12 amino acids long. V lost 3 bases and J 3 bases, leaving 6 bases between the germline ends. The germline gives CDR1 MDHEN, CDR2 SYDVKM.

This clone was counted once. The chain links TRBV5-5 to TRBJ2-7; TRBD1 aligns across 7 bases. Unmatched junction bases numbered 5, after V lost 4 bases and J lost 1 base. The CDR3 contains 14 residues. The germline V gene encodes CDR1 SGHKS and CDR2 YYEKEE (reference sequence). For the CDR3, the DNA is TGTGCCAGCAGCCCGACAGGGATTTCCTACGAGCAGTACTTC. It specifies CASSPTGISYEQYF.

This sequence joins TRBV6-1 and TRBJ2-3, with TRBD1 as a possible D gene (7 bases). The CDR3 length is 16 residues. Germline V gives CDR1 MNHNS, CDR2 SASEGT. Between the trimmed V and J ends, which lost 4 bases and 2 bases, there was a span of 16 bases. In DNA form, the CDR3 reads TGTGCCAGCAGTGTTTCGACAGGGACTGTCACAGATACGCAGTATTTT. This codes for CASSVSTGTVTDTQYF.

The chain recombines TRBV10-3 with TRBJ2-6; D is unclear. Trimming took 7 bases from V and 0 from J, leaving 13 bases between them. CDR1 and CDR2 from the germline V gene are ENHRY and SYGVKD. There are 16 residues in the CDR3. The CDR3 DNA reads as TGTGCCATCACTATGGACGGAAACTCTGGGGCCAACGTCCTGACTTTC. This gives the protein CAITMDGNSGANVLTF.

The V gene is TRBV18, the J gene TRBJ2-7; tentative D call: TRBD1 (5 bases). V lost 4 bases and J 6 bases, leaving 16 bases between the germline ends. The CDR3 is 14 residues long. Looked up from germline, CDR1 is KGHSH and CDR2 is LQKENI. CDR3 residues: CASSLFPTVGEQYF. The CDR3 DNA follows: TGTGCCAGCTCACTATTTCCGACAGTCGGCGAGCAGTACTTC.

This sequence joins TRBV7-2 and TRBJ2-1, with a possible D match to TRBD1 (5 bases). The CDR3 contains 13 residues. Germline loops: CDR1 SGHTA, CDR2 FQGNSA. Trimming removed 2 bases at V and 9 bases at J, with 11 bases between. This CDR3 is CASSLKGAGEQFF. The CDR3 DNA reads TGTGCCAGCAGCTTAAAAGGGGCAGGTGAGCAGTTCTTC.

The rearrangement uses TRBV5-4 and TRBJ1-2; D unclear. V lost 4 bases to trimming and J lost 8 bases, with 12 bases between them. This CDR3 is built from 12 residues. Germline V gene data show CDR1 as SGHNT and CDR2 as YYREEE (reference sequence). Here the CDR3 DNA reads TGTGCCAGCAGCATTGCCGGTGCGGGCTACACCTTC. Translating it yields CASSIAGAGYTF.

The chain has TRBV7-9 and TRBJ2-1; D perhaps matches TRBD2 (5 bases). V lost 5 bases and J lost 4, with 15 bases in between. This CDR3 comprises 15 residues. Looked up from germline, CDR1 is SEHNR and CDR2 is FQNEAQ (reference sequence). The CDR3 sequence: CASSPMGVSYNEQFF. Here the CDR3 DNA reads TGTGCCAGCAGCCCTATGGGAGTCTCTTACAATGAGCAGTTCTTC.

The chain carries TRBV5-1 and TRBJ2-3, with TRBD1 matching over 7 bases. The CDR3 contains 15 residues. V lost 4 bases, J lost 2 bases, and 7 bases stayed unmatched. The germline V gene encodes CDR1 SGHRS and CDR2 YFSETQ. The CDR3 DNA is TGCGCCAGCAGCCTGAGGACAGGCAACACAGATACGCAGTATTTT. Translating gives CASSLRTGNTDTQYF.

V is TRBV28 and J is TRBJ1-2; the match to TRBD1 covers 8 bases. Germline V gene sequence: CDR1 MDHEN, CDR2 SYDVKM. This CDR3 is built from 14 residues. Trimming took 6 bases from V and 8 from J; bases not matched to a gene: 11. In DNA form, the CDR3 reads TGTGCCAGCAGCCTTGGACAGGGAACCTACGGCTACACCTTC. Residues: CASSLGQGTYGYTF.

The V call is TRBV19, the J call TRBJ2-7, with 9 bases aligning to TRBD2. After removal of 3 bases from V and 3 bases from J, the junction contained 12 bases not matched to a gene. The germline CDR1 and CDR2 sequences are LNHDA and SQIVND (reference sequence). This CDR3 spans 17 amino acids. The CDR3 spells CASSIEGGLAGSYEQYF. The CDR3 nucleotides read TGTGCCAGTAGTATTGAGGGGGGGCTAGCGGGAAGCTACGAGCAGTACTTC.

This clone was observed a single time. The chain links TRBV29-1 to TRBJ2-7, with D possibly being TRBD2 (6 bases). The CDR3 spans 13 residues. The ends were cut back, 4 bases at V and 2 bases at J, with 12 bases in the middle. Germline loops: CDR1 SQVTM, CDR2 ANQGSEA. The CDR3 region has the DNA TGCAGCGTTGCTCAGGGACTGGCCTACGAGCAGTACTTC. Its translation: CSVAQGLAYEQYF.

The chain recombines TRBV10-2 with TRBJ2-3; 10 nucleotides line up with TRBD2. The CDR3 is made up of 16 amino acids. Germline V gene data show CDR1 as WSHSY and CDR2 as SAAADI. V trimming: 2 bases; J trimming: 0 bases; junction bases outside the gene matches: 2. This CDR3 reads CASSETSGISTDTQYF. The CDR3 DNA reads TGCGCCAGCAGTGAGACTAGCGGGATTAGCACAGATACGCAGTATTTT.

J is TRBJ2-3 and V is TRBV9; D is possibly TRBD1 (5 bases). The ends were cut back, 3 bases at V and 4 bases at J, with 15 bases in the middle. Germline V gene data show CDR1 as SGDLS and CDR2 as YYNGEE. The CDR3 runs 15 residues. The CDR3 DNA follows: TGTGCCAGCAGCGAAGGCAGGGTATCTGCAGATACGCAGTATTTT. This gives the protein CASSEGRVSADTQYF.

This chain links TRBV2 with TRBJ1-1; no firm D call. CDR1 is SNHLY and CDR2 is FYNNEI in the germline V gene. This CDR3 has 13 residues. Trimming shortened V by 6 bases and J by 6 bases, and 14 bases separated the two germline ends. Here the CDR3 DNA reads TGTGCCAGCAGGGAAAGGGTTAGGCCTGAAGCTTTCTTT. Amino acid sequence: CASRERVRPEAFF. Looking up the rest from reference TRBV2 and TRBJ1-1 gives the full variable domain: EPEVTQTPSHQVTQMGQEVILRCVPISNHLYFYWYRQILGQKVEFLVSFYNNEISEKSEIFDDQFSVERPDGSNFTLKIRSTKLEDSAMYFCASRERVRPEAFFGQGTRLTVV.

The V call is TRBV5-1, the J call TRBJ2-7; D may be TRBD1 (6 bases). The CDR3 runs to 15 residues. V lost 0 bases to trimming and J lost 3 bases, with 13 bases between them. Germline V gives CDR1 SGHRS, CDR2 YFSETQ. CDR3 residues: CASSLGQGTYYEQYF. CDR3 coding DNA: TGCGCCAGCAGCTTGGGTCAGGGGACCTACTACGAGCAGTACTTC.

V usage is TRBV11-2 and J usage is TRBJ2-1; D is unclear. The CDR3 consists of 15 residues. Trimming took off 5 bases at V and 3 bases at J, with 14 bases between the two ends. Germline values: CDR1 SGHAT, CDR2 FQNNGV. The CDR3 loop is CASSPVGRFYNEQFF. The CDR3 coding sequence is TGTGCCAGCAGCCCAGTTGGACGGTTCTACAATGAGCAGTTCTTC.

J is TRBJ1-3 and V is TRBV5-1, with TRBD1 matching over 9 bases. V gave up 7 bases and J gave up 4 bases; unmatched junction bases: 6. Per germline, CDR1 SGHRS and CDR2 YFSETQ. This CDR3 region has 14 residues. This CDR3 reads CASRGTGPGNTIYF. The CDR3, as DNA: TGCGCCAGCCGCGGGACAGGGCCCGGAAACACCATATATTTT.

The chain employs TRBV27 and TRBJ2-1; D is ambiguous. This CDR3 has 14 residues. V dropped 5 bases and J dropped 2 bases, with 10 bases sitting between them. CDR1 and CDR2 (germline): MNHEY, SMNVEV (reference sequence). The DNA for the CDR3 is TGTGCCAGCAGTCCCAGGTTTCCCTACAATGAGCAGTTCTTC. This translates into CASSPRFPYNEQFF.

The chain uses TRBV6-1 and TRBJ1-2; 12 bases align to TRBD1. CDR3 length equals 18 residues. V shed 1 base and J 4 bases; nucleotides not matched to a gene: 10. Germline CDR1 and CDR2: MNHNS and SASEGT. CDR3 DNA sequence: TGTGCCAGCAGTGAAGAAATCCGGGACAGGGGGCGAAGCTATGGCTACACCTTC. As protein: CASSEEIRDRGRSYGYTF.